Listed below are T cell receptor beta chains from one sample, sequenced in a study of T cell responses to AZD1222 COVID-19 vaccine. Assay: immunoSEQ multiplex PCR; the TCRdb copy retains only in-frame clones and omits some. The profile shows over 100,000 clones, roughly 89% of them singletons. Sequenced here: peripheral blood, sampled on day 0 of AZD1222 vaccination. The receptors were sampled from an adult in good health. Each CDR3 is given with its conserved first and last residue. A D gene is named only where the DNA matches it firmly. Clone size, where shown, is once, few, many, or a class for clones that have expanded.

>TRBD1|once|TRBJ1-2|TRBV5-1
TGCGCCAGCAGCTTGGGACAGGGGAACTATGGCTACACCTTC
CASSLGQGNYGYTF
>NA|NA|TRBJ1-1|TRBV5-1
TGCGCCAGCAGCCCGGACAGCTCGAACACTGAAGCTTTCTTT
CASSPDSSNTEAFF
>NA|once|TRBJ1-1|TRBV10-3
TGTGCCATCAGTCCCGGGACAAACACTGAAGCTTTCTTT
CAISPGTNTEAFF
>NA|NA|TRBJ2-7|TRBV5-6
TGTGCCAGCAGCTTGGGGAGAGCCTACGAGCAGTACTTC
CASSLGRAYEQYF
>NA|NA|TRBJ2-7|TRBV29-1
TGCAGCGTTGAAGATGGGGGAGGCAGGGGCTACGAGCAGTACTTC
CSVEDGGGRGYEQYF
>NA|NA|TRBJ2-1|TRBV14
TGTGCCAGCAGCCGGCAGGCCTACAATGAGCAGTTCTTC
CASSRQAYNEQFF
>NA|few|TRBJ1-2|TRBV18
TGTGCCAGCTCTTTCCGGGACAACTATGGCTACACCTTC
CASSFRDNYGYTF
>NA|NA|TRBJ1-5|TRBV6-5
TGTGCCAGCAGCTACAGGGCCTTTGGCAATCAGCCCCAGCATTTT
CASSYRAFGNQPQHF
>TRBD1|once|TRBJ2-7|TRBV19
TGTGCCAGTAGTATTAGGCGACAGGGTACGAACGAGCAGTACTTC
CASSIRRQGTNEQYF
>NA|NA|TRBJ2-1|TRBV7-3
TGTGCCAGCAGCGAGGTAGCCTACAATGAGCAGTTCTTC
CASSEVAYNEQFF
>NA|NA|TRBJ1-6|TRBV30
TGTGCCTGGAGTCTACATACAGCTAGGAATTCACCCCTCCACTTT
CAWSLHTARNSPLHF
>TRBD1|NA|TRBJ1-5|TRBV6-1
TGTGCCAGCAGTGAAGAGGGAGGAAGGGGGCGGCAGCCCCAGCATTTT
CASSEEGGRGRQPQHF
>NA|NA|TRBJ1-6|TRBV6-1
TGTGCCAGCAGTGAACCGACGGAGGGGAATTCACCCCTCCACTTT
CASSEPTEGNSPLHF
>NA|NA|TRBJ2-3|TRBV6-5
TGTGCCACCAGGACTAGCACAGATACGCAGTATTTT
CATRTSTDTQYF
>NA|NA|TRBJ1-2|TRBV10-3
TGTGCCATCAGTTCTCATAACTATGGCTACACCTTC
CAISSHNYGYTF
>TRBD2|NA|TRBJ2-3|TRBV7-9
TGTGCCAGCAGCTTAGCGGCTAGCGGGGGTAGCACAGATACGCAGTATTTT
CASSLAASGGSTDTQYF
>NA|NA|TRBJ2-2|TRBV6-2/TRBV6-3
TGTGCCAGCAGTTGGGCCGGGGAGCTGTTTTTT
CASSWAGELFF
>NA|few|TRBJ2-7|TRBV2
TGTGCCAGCAGTGAGACAGGACTCGCCTACGAGCAGTACTTC
CASSETGLAYEQYF
>NA|once|TRBJ1-2|TRBV20-1
TGCAGTGCTAGATCTCCGGAGGAAACCCTCTTC
CSARSPEETLF
>NA|NA|TRBJ2-3|TRBV12-5
TGTGCTAGTGGTTTCCGGGGGGATACGCAGTATTTT
CASGFRGDTQYF
>TRBD1|NA|TRBJ2-6|TRBV7-3
TGTGCCAGCAGCTTACGGACAGGACCCGCCTCTGGGGCCAACGTCCTGACTTTC
CASSLRTGPASGANVLTF
>NA|NA|TRBJ1-2|TRBV18
TGTGCCAGCTCACCCGAAAGATCTCCTCCAAACTATGGCTACACCTTC
CASSPERSPPNYGYTF
>NA|NA|TRBJ1-3|TRBV29-1
TGCAGCGTTGAGGGGTCTGGAAACACCATATATTTT
CSVEGSGNTIYF
>NA|once|TRBJ1-4|TRBV27
TGTGCCAGCAGTTTAGGGGCTCGGGACACCCTCGAAAAACTGTTTTTT
CASSLGARDTLEKLFF
>NA|NA|TRBJ1-1|TRBV3-1/TRBV3-2
TGTGCCAGCAGCCATTGGAAATCCGGAACTGAAGCTTTCTTT
CASSHWKSGTEAFF
>TRBD1|NA|TRBJ1-1|TRBV7-9
TGTGCCAGCAGCTCCTTAACCCACGACAGGGGGAACTCTGAAGCTTTCTTT
CASSSLTHDRGNSEAFF
>NA|NA|TRBJ2-5|TRBV28
TGTGCCAGCATCGTAGGCGAGGCCCGACGAGGGGAGACCCAGTACTTC
CASIVGEARRGETQYF
>NA|NA|TRBJ1-1|TRBV13
TGTGCCAGCAGACAGAGGGGGACGAACACTGAAGCTTTCTTT
CASRQRGTNTEAFF
>NA|NA|TRBJ1-6|TRBV2
TGTGCCAGCAGTTCGGGACAATTTAATTCACCCCTCCACTTT
CASSSGQFNSPLHF
>TRBD1|NA|TRBJ2-7|TRBV5-1
TGCGCCAGCAGCCCGACAGGGGATCTCAACGAGCAGTACTTC
CASSPTGDLNEQYF
>NA|few|TRBJ2-1|TRBV5-1
TGCGCCAGCAGCCTTCGCCGAAGCTCCTACAATGAGCAGTTCTTC
CASSLRRSSYNEQFF
>NA|once|TRBJ1-4|TRBV19
TGTGCCAGTAGTACCGGACCCGCAACTAATGAAAAACTGTTTTTT
CASSTGPATNEKLFF
>NA|NA|TRBJ1-3|TRBV6-5
TGTGCCAGCAGGGCGAGCTCTGGAAACACCATATATTTT
CASRASSGNTIYF
>NA|NA|TRBJ1-1|TRBV19
TGTGCCAGTAGTATCGGGGGGGCTCCCCTAGAAGCTTTCTTT
CASSIGGAPLEAFF
>NA|NA|TRBJ1-4|TRBV5-1
TGCGCCAGCAGCTTAGGGACGGGGACTAGTGGGGAAAAACTGTTTTTT
CASSLGTGTSGEKLFF
>NA|NA|TRBJ1-6|TRBV5-1
TGCGCCAGCAGCTTAGGGAAGGAAGAGTCACCCCTCCACTTT
CASSLGKEESPLHF
>NA|NA|TRBJ1-6|TRBV7-2
TGTGCCAGCAGCCGGGACCCCACAGGCTCACCCCTCCACTTT
CASSRDPTGSPLHF
>NA|once|TRBJ2-5|TRBV19
TGTGCCAGTAGTATGTATCTCGGAGGAGAGACCCAGTACTTC
CASSMYLGGETQYF
>NA|NA|TRBJ2-5|TRBV5-1
TGCGCCAGCAGCTTGACGGGAATGGGACAAGAGACCCAGTACTTC
CASSLTGMGQETQYF
>NA|NA|TRBJ1-2|TRBV30
TGTGCCTGGAGTGGGGAAGGGCGTAACTATGGCTACACCTTC
CAWSGEGRNYGYTF